This entry features one TCR beta chain sequence. What it recognizes is unknown. The sample comes from a study of response to subunit inactivated influenza vaccine. General study findings and limits: Authors suggested each seasonal flu vaccination may recruit only limited numbers of new T cells.

TCRdb redid the calling of the RT-PCR reads with MiXCR, one entry per CDR3 protein. The sample yields about 500,000 distinct CDR3 sequences, about 15% seen once. The V gene's germline CDR1 is MNHNS and CDR2 SASEGT. The CDR3 totals 16 residues. Trimming cost V 6 bases and J 4 bases; bases outside gene matches: 9. The chain is built from TRBV6-1 and TRBJ2-5; 12 bases line up with TRBD2. The input for sequencing was CD4+ T cells sorted from PBMCs, taken 23 months after vaccination. This sequence was found in a man between 50 and 69 years old who received an inactivated influenza vaccine. The CDR3 spells CASSSPSGGASETQYF. CDR3 coding DNA: TGTGCCAGCAGCTCCCCTAGCGGGGGGGCCTCAGAGACCCAGTACTTC.